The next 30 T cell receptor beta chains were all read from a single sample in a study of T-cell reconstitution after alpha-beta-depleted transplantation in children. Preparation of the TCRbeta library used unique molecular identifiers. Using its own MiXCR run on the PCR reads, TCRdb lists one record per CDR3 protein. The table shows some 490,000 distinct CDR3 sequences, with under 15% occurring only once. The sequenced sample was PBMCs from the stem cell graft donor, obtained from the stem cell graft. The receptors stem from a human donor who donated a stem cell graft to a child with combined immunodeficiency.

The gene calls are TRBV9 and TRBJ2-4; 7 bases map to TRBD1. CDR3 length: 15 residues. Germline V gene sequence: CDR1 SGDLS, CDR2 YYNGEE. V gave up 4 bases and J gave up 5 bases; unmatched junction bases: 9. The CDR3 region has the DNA TGTGCCAGCAGCTCCCGTAGGGGGACAGAAAACATTCAGTACTTC. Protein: CASSSRRGTENIQYF.

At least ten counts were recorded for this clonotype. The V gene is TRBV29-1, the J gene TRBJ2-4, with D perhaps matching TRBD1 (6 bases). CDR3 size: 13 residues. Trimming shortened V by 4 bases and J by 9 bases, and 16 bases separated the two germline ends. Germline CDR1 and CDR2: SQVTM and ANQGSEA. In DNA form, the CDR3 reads TGCAGCGTTGCTCGGCAGGGGCCGCCCATTCAGTACTTC. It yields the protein CSVARQGPPIQYF.

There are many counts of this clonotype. CDR3: CASSVRVGGELFF. The DNA for the CDR3 is TGTGCCAGCAGCGTGCGGGTTGGCGGGGAGCTGTTTTTT. V gene TRBV9 combines with J gene TRBJ2-2; D perhaps matches TRBD2 (5 bases). The length of the CDR3 is 13 residues. Looked up from germline, CDR1 is SGDLS and CDR2 is YYNGEE. Trimming removed 2 bases at V and 7 bases at J, with 9 bases between.

The chain's CDR3 is CSAKAVRGTGELFF. In DNA form, the CDR3 reads TGCAGTGCTAAGGCGGTACGAGGCACCGGGGAGCTGTTTTTT. This chain uses TRBV20-1 with TRBJ2-2, with D uncertain. The CDR3 spans 14 residues. CDR1 and CDR2 (germline): DFQATT, SNEGSKA (reference sequence). V lost 4 bases, J lost 4 bases, and 13 bases lay in between.

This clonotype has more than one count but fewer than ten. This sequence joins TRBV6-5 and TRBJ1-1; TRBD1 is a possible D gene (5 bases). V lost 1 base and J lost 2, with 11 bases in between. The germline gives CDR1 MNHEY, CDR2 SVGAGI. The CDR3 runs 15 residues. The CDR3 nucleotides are TGTGCCAGCAGTTACTATGCGGGGCTCAACACTGAAGCTTTCTTT. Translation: CASSYYAGLNTEAFF.

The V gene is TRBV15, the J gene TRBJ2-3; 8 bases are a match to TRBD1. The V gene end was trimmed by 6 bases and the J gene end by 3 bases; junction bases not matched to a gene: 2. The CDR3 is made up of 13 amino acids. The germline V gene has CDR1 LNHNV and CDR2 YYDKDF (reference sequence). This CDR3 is CATRGQVTDTQYF. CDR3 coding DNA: TGTGCCACCAGGGGACAGGTAACAGATACGCAGTATTTT.

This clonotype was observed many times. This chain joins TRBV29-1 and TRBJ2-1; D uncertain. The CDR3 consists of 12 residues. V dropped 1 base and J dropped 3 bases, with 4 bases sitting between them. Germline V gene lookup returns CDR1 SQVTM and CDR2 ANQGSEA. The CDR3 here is CSVEVRYNEQFF. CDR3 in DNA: TGCAGCGTTGAAGTCCGCTACAATGAGCAGTTCTTC.

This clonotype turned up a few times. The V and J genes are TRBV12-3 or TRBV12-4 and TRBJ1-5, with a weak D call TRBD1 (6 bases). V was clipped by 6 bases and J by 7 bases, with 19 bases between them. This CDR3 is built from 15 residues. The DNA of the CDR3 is TGTGCCAGCAGACACGGGGGTAGGGGGGTACAGCCCCAGCATTTT. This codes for CASRHGGRGVQPQHF.

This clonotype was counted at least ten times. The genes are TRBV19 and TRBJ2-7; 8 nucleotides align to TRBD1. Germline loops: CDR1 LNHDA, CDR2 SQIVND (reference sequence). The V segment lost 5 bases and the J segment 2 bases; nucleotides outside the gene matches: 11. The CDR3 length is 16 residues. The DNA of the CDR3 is TGTGCCAGTAGTGGACTGACAGGGGCAATGACCTACGAGCAGTACTTC. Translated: CASSGLTGAMTYEQYF. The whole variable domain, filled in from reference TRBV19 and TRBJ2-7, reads DGGITQSPKYLFRKEGQNVTLSCEQNLNHDAMYWYRQDPGQGLRLIYYSQIVNDFQKGDIAEGYSVSREKKESFPLTVTSAQKNPTAFYLCASSGLTGAMTYEQYFGPGTRLTVT.

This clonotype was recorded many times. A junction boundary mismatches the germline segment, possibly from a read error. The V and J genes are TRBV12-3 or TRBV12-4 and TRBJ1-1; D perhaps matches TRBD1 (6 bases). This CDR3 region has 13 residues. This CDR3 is CASSLVGGPAGDF. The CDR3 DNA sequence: TGTGCCAGCAGTTTAGTCGGGGGCCCGGCGGGAGACTTT.

The CDR3 protein is CASSYTDPVGTGRNYGYTF. The CDR3 DNA reads TGTGCCAGCAGTTACACGGATCCCGTTGGGACAGGACGGAACTATGGCTACACCTTC. This chain connects TRBV6-5 to TRBJ1-2, with 8 bases fitting TRBD1. CDR3 length: 19 residues. V trimming: 2 bases; J trimming: 2 bases; junction bases outside the gene matches: 16. CDR1 is MNHEY and CDR2 is SVGAGI in the germline V gene.

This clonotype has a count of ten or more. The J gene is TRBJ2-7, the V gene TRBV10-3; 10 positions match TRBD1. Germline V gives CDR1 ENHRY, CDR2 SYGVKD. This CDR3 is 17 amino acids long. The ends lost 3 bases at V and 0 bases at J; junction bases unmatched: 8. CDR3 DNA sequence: TGTGCCATCAGTGATTGGACAGGGGGGATAAGCTCCTACGAGCAGTACTTC. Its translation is CAISDWTGGISSYEQYF.

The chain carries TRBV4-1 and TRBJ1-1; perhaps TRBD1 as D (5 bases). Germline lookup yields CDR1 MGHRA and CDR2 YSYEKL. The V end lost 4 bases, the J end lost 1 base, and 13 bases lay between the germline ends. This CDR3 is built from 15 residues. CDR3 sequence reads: CASSRQGPQNTEAFF. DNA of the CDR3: TGCGCCAGCAGCCGTCAGGGACCTCAGAACACTGAAGCTTTCTTT.

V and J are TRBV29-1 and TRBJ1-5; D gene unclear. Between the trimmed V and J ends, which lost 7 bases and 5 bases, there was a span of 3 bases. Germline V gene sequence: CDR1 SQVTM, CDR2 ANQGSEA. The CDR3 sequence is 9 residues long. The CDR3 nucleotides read TGCAGCGAATATCAGCCCCAGCATTTT. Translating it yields CSEYQPQHF. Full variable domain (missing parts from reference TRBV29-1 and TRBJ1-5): SAVISQKPSRDICQRGTSLTIQCQVDSQVTMMFWYRQQPGQSLTLIATANQGSEATYESGFVIDKFPISRPNLTFSTLTVSNMSPEDSSIYLCSEYQPQHFGDGTRLSIL.

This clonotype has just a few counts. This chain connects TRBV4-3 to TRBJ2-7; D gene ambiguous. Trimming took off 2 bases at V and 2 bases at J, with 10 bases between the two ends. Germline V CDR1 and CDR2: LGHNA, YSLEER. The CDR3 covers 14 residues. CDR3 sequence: CASSQTNTAYEQYF. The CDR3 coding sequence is TGCGCCAGCAGCCAAACGAATACCGCCTACGAGCAGTACTTC.

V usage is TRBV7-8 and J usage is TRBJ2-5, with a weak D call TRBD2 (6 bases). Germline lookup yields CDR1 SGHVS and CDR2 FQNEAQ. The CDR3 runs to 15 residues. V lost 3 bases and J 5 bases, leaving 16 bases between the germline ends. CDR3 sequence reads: CASSFSRDRGETQYF. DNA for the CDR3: TGTGCCAGCAGCTTCAGCAGGGACCGGGGGGAGACCCAGTACTTC.

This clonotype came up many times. CDR3 nucleotides: TGCAGCGCCGTAACAGATACGCAGTATTTT. This encodes CSAVTDTQYF. The chain joins TRBV29-1 to TRBJ2-3; D not certain. V shed 7 bases and J shed 3 bases, with 5 bases lying between them. Germline values: CDR1 SQVTM, CDR2 ANQGSEA. CDR3 length: 10 residues.

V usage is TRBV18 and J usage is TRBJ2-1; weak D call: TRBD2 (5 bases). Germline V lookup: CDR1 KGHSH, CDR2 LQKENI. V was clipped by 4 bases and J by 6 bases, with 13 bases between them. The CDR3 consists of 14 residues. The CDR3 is CASSLGMSGNEQFF. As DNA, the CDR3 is TGTGCCAGCTCACTCGGCATGAGCGGCAATGAGCAGTTCTTC.

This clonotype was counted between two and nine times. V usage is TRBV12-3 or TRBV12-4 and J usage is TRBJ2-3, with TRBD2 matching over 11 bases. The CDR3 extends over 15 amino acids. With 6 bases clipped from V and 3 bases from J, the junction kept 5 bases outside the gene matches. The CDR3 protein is CASSNSGRGTDTQYF. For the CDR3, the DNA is TGTGCCAGCAGCAATAGCGGGAGGGGAACAGATACGCAGTATTTT.

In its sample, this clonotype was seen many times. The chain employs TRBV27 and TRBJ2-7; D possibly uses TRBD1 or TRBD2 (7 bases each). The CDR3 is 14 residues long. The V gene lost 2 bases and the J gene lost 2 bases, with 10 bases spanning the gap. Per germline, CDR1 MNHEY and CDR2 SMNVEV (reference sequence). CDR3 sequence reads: CASSLQGGPYEQYF. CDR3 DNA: TGTGCCAGCAGTTTACAGGGGGGGCCCTACGAGCAGTACTTC.

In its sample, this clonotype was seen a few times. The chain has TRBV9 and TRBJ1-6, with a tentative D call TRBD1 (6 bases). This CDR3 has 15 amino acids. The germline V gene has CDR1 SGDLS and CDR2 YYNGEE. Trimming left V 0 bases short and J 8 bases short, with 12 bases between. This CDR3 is CASSVEGGEDSPLHF. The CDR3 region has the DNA TGTGCCAGCAGCGTAGAAGGGGGGGAAGATTCACCCCTCCACTTT.

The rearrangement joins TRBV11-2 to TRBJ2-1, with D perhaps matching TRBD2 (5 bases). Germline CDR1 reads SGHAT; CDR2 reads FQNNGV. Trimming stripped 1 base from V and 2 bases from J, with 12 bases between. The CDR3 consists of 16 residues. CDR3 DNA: TGTGCCAGCAGCTTAGGGACGGGGTTCGCCTACAATGAGCAGTTCTTC. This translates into CASSLGTGFAYNEQFF. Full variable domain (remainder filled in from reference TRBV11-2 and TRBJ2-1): EAGVAQSPRYKIIEKRQSVAFWCNPISGHATLYWYQQILGQGPKLLIQFQNNGVVDDSQLPKDRFSAERLKGVDSTLKIQPAKLEDSAVYLCASSLGTGFAYNEQFFGPGTRLTVL.

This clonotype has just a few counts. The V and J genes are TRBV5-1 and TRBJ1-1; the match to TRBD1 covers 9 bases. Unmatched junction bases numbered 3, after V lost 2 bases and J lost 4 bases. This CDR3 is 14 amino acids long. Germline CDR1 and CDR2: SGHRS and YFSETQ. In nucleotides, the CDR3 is TGCGCCAGCAGCTTCGGGACAGGGATCACTGAAGCTTTCTTT. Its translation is CASSFGTGITEAFF.

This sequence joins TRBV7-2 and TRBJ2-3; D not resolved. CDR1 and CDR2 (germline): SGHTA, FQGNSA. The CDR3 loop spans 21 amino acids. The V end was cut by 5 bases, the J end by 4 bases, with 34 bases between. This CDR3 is CASSKPPLTPTTSILPDTQYF. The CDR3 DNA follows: TGTGCCAGCAGCAAACCCCCCCTTACCCCCACTACAAGTATCCTCCCAGATACGCAGTATTTT.

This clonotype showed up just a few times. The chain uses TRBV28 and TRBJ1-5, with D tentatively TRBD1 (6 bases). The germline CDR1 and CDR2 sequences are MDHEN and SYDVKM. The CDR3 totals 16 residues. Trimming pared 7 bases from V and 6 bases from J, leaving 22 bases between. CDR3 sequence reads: CASILGGPGGSQPQHF. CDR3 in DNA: TGTGCCAGCATCCTGGGGGGGCCCGGAGGGAGTCAGCCCCAGCATTTT.

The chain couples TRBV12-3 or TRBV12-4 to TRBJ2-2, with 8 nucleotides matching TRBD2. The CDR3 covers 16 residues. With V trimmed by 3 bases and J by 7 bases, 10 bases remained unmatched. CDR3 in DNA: TGTGCCAGCAGTTTGTATTCCGGGAGGGCCGGCGGGGAGCTGTTTTTT. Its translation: CASSLYSGRAGGELFF.

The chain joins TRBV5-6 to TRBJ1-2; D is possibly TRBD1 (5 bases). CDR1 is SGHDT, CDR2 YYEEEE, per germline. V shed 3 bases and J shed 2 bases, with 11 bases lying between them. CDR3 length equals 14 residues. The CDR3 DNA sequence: TGTGCCAGCAGCTCGGAGGGGCGGAACTATGGCTACACCTTC. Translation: CASSSEGRNYGYTF.

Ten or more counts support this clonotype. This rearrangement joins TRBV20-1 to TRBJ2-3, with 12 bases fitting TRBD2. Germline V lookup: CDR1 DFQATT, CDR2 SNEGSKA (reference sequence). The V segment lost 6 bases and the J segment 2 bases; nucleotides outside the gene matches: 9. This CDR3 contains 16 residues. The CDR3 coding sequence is TGCAGTGCCCCTCACCGGACTAGCGGGAACACAGATACGCAGTATTTT. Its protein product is CSAPHRTSGNTDTQYF.

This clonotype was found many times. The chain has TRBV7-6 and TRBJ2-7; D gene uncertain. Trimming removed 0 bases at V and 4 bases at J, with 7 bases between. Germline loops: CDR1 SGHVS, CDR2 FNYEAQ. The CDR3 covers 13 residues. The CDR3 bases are TGTGCCAGCAGCTTAGCGACGACTTACGAGCAGTACTTC. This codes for CASSLATTYEQYF.

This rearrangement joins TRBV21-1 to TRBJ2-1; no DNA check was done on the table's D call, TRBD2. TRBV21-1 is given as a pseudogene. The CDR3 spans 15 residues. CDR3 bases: TGTGCCAGCACTGGATGGCGGGAGAGAGGAAATGAGCAGTTCTTC. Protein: CASTGWRERGNEQFF.